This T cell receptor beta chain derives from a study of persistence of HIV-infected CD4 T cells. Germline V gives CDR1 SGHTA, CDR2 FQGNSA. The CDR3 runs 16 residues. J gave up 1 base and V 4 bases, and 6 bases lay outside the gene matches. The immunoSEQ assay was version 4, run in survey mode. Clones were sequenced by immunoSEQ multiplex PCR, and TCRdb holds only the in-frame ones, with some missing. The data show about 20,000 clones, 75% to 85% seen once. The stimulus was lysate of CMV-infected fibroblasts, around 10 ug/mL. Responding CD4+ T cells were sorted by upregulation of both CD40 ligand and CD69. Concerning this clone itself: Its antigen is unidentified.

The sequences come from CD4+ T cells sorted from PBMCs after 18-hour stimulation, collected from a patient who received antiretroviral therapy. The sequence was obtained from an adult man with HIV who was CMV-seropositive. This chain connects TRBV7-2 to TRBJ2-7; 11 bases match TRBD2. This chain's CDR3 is CASSSRGLADSYEQYF. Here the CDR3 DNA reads TGTGCCAGCAGCTCCCGGGGACTAGCGGATTCCTACGAGCAGTACTTC.